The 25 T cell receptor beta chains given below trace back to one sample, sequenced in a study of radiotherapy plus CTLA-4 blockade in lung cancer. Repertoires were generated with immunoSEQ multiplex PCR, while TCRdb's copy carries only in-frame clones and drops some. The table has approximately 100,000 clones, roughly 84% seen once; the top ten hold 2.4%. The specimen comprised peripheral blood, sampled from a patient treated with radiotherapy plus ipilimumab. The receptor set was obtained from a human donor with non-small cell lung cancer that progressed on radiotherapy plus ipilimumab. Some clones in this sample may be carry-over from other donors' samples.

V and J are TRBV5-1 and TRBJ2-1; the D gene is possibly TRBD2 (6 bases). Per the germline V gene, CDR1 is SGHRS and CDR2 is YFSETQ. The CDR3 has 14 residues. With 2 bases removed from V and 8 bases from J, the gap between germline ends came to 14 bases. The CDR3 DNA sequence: TGCGCCAGCAGCTTAGTGAACGGGGGTCATGAGCAGTTCTTC. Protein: CASSLVNGGHEQFF.

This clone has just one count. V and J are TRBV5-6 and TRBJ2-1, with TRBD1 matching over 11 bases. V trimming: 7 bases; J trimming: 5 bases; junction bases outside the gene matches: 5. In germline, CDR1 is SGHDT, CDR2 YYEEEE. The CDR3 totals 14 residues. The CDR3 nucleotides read TGTGCCAGCTACCGGGACAGGGGGAACAATGAGCAGTTCTTC. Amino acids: CASYRDRGNNEQFF.

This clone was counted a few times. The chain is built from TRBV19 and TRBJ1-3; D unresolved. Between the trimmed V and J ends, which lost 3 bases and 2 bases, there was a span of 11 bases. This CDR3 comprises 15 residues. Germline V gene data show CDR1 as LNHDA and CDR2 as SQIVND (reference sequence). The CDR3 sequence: CASSIQGSAGNTIYF. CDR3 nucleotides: TGTGCCAGTAGTATCCAAGGCTCGGCTGGAAACACCATATATTTT.

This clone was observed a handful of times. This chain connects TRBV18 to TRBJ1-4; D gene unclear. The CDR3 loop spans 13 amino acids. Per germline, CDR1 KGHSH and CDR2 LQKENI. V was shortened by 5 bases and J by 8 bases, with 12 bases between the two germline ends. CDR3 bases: TGTGCCAGCTCATCACGGGTAGGGGAAAAACTGTTTTTT. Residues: CASSSRVGEKLFF.

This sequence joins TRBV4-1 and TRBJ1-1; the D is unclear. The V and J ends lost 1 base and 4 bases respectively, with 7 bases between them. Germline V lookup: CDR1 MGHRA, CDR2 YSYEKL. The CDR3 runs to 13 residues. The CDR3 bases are TGCGCCAGCAGCCAAGTTAGGGCCACTGAAGCTTTCTTT. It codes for CASSQVRATEAFF.

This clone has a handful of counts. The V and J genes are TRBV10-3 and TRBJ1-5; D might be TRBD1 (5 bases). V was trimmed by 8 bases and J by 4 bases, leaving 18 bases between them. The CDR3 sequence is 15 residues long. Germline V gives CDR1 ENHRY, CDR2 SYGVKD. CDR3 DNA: TGTGCCATCGGGCAGAGGGGACTCCCGAATCAGCCCCAGCATTTT. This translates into CAIGQRGLPNQPQHF.

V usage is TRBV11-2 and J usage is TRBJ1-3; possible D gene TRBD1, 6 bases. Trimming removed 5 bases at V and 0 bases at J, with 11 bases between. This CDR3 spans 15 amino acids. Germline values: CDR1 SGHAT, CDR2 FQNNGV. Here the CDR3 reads CASSRQDVSGNTIYF. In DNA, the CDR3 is TGTGCCAGCAGCCGACAGGATGTCTCTGGAAACACCATATATTTT.

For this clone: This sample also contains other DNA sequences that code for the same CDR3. The CDR3 nucleotides read TGTGCCAGCAGTTACTCGTCAGGGGGTTCCTACGAGCAGTACTTC. This codes for CASSYSSGGSYEQYF. This chain links TRBV6-5 with TRBJ2-7, with 7 nucleotides matching TRBD1. This CDR3 comprises 15 residues. Trimming removed 0 bases from V and 1 base from J; junction bases left unmatched: 3. Germline V gene sequence: CDR1 MNHEY, CDR2 SVGAGI.

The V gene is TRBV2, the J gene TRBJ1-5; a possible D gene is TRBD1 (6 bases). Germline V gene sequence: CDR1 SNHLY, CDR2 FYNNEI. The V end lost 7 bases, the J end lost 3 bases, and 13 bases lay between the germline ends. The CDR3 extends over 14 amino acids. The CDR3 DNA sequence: TGTGCCAGCACTCCGCACAGGGACAATCAGCCCCAGCATTTT. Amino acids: CASTPHRDNQPQHF.

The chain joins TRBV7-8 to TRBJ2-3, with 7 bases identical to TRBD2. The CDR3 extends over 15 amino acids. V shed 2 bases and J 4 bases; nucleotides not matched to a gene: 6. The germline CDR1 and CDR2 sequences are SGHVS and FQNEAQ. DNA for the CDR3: TGTGCCAGCAGCTTATTGATGCTAGCGGCAGATACGCAGTATTTT. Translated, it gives CASSLLMLAADTQYF.

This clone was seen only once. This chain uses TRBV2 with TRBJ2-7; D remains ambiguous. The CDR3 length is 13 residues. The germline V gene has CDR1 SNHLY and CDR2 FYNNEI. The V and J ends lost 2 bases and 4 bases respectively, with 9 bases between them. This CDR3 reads CASSEWQIYEQYF. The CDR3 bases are TGTGCCAGCAGTGAATGGCAGATATACGAGCAGTACTTC.

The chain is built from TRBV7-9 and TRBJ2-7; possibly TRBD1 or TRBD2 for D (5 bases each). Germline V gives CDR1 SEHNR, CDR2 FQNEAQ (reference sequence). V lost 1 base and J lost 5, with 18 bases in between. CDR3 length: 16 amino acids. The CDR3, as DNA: TGTGCCAGCAGCTTAGGACTTGTTCGGGGCGACCACGAGCAGTACTTC. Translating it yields CASSLGLVRGDHEQYF.

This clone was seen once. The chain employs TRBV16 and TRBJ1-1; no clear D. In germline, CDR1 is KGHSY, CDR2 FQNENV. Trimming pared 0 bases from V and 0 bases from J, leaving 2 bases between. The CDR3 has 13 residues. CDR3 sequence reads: CASSQSVNTEAFF. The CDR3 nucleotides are TGTGCCAGCAGCCAATCGGTGAACACTGAAGCTTTCTTT.

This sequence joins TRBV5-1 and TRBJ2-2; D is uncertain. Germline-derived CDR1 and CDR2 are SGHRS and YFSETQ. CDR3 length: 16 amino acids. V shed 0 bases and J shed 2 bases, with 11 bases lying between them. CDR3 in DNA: TGCGCCAGCAGCTTGGCGGTAGTTCCCAACACCGGGGAGCTGTTTTTT. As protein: CASSLAVVPNTGELFF.

In DNA, the CDR3 is TGTGCCAGCAGGTACCTTGACAGCCCCTACGAGCAGTACTTC. It encodes CASRYLDSPYEQYF. V gene TRBV28 combines with J gene TRBJ2-7, with D perhaps matching TRBD1 (5 bases). The CDR3 covers 14 residues. In germline, CDR1 is MDHEN, CDR2 SYDVKM. The V and J ends lost 6 bases and 2 bases respectively, with 14 bases between them.

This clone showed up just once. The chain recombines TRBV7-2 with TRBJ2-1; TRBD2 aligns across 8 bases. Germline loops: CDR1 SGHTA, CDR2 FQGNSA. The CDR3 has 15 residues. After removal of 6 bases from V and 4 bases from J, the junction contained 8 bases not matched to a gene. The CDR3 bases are TGTGCCAGCAGTCCTCGAGCGGGGGAGTACAATGAGCAGTTCTTC. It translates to CASSPRAGEYNEQFF.

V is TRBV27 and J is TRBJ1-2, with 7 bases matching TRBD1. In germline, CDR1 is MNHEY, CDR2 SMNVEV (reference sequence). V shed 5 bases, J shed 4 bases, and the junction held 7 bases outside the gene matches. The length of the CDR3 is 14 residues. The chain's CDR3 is CASSTRQGPYGYTF. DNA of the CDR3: TGTGCCAGCAGTACCCGACAGGGCCCCTATGGCTACACCTTC.

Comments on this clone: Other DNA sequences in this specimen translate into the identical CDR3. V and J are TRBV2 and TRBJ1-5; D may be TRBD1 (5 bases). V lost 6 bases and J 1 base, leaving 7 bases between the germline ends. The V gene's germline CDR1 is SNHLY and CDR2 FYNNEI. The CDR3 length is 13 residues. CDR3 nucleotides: TGTGCCAGCAGGCGGGACAGCAATCAGCCCCAGCATTTT. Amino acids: CASRRDSNQPQHF.

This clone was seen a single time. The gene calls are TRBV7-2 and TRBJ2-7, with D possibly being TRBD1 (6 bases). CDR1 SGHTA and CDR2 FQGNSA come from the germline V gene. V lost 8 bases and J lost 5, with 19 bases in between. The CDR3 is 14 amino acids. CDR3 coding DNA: TGTGCCAGCGGTCCGTACCGGGACATCGACGAGCAGTACTTC. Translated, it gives CASGPYRDIDEQYF.

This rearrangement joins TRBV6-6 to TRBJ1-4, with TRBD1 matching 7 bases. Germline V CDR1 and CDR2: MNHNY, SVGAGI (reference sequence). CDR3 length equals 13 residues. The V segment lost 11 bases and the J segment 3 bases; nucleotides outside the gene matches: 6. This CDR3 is CAGGTGANEKLFF. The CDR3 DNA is TGTGCCGGGGGAACAGGGGCTAATGAAAAACTGTTTTTT.

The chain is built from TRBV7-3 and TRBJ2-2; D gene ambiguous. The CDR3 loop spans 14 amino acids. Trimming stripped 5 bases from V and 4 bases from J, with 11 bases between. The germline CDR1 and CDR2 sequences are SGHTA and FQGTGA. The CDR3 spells CASSPKWGTGELFF. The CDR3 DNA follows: TGTGCCAGCAGCCCCAAGTGGGGCACCGGGGAGCTGTTTTTT.

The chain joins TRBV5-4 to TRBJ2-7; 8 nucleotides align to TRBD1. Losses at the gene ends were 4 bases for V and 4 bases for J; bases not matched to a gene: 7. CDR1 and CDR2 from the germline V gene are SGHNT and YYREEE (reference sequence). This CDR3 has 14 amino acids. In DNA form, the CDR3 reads TGTGCCAGCAGCCGTAGGACAGGGTCTTACGAGCAGTACTTC. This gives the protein CASSRRTGSYEQYF. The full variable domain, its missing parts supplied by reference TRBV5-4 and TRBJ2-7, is ETGVTQSPTHLIKTRGQQVTLRCSSQSGHNTVSWYQQALGQGPQFIFQYYREEENGRGNFPPRFSGLQFPNYSSELNVNALELDDSALYLCASSRRTGSYEQYFGPGTRLTVT.

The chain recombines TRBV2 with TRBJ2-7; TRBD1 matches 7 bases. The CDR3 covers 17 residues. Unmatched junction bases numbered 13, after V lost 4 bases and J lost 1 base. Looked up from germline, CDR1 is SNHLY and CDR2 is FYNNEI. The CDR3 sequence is CASSGGWGRGQSYEQYF. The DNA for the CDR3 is TGTGCCAGCAGTGGTGGGTGGGGAAGGGGGCAATCCTACGAGCAGTACTTC.

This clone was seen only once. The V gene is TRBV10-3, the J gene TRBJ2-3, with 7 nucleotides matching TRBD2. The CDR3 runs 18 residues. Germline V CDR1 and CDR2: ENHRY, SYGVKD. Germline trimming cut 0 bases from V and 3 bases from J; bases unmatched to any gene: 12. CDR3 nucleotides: TGTGCCATCAGTGAGTCGAAAGGACTAGGGGCGTCGACAGATACGCAGTATTTT. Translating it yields CAISESKGLGASTDTQYF.

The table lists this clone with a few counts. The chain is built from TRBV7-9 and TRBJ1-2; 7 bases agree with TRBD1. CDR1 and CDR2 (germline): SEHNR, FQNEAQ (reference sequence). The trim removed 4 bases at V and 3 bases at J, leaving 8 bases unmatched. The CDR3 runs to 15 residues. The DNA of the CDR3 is TGTGCCAGCAGCTGGGACAGACCAATCTACTATGGCTACACCTTC. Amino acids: CASSWDRPIYYGYTF. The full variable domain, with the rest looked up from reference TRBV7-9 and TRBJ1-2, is DTGVSQNPRHKITKRGQNVTFRCDPISEHNRLYWYRQTLGQGPEFLTYFQNEAQLEKSRLLSDRFSAERPKGSFSTLEIQRTEQGDSAMYLCASSWDRPIYYGYTFGSGTRLTVV.